This T cell receptor beta chain emerged from a study of blood T cell repertoires in COVID-19. Background on the study: The study drew acute and convalescent COVID-19 samples from the United States, Italy and Spain. From T cells, B-cell-depleted T cells, or PBMCs came the material, which was cDNA or gDNA.

This CDR3 region has 15 residues. CDR1 is SGHVS, CDR2 FNYEAQ, per germline. With 1 base clipped from V and 3 bases from J, the junction kept 3 bases outside the gene matches. Authors' methods: Reference gene primer amplification yielded estimated nucleated cell counts. Sequencing used immunoSEQ multiplex PCR; TCRdb keeps in-frame clones, though not all of them. V and J calls plus clone size are reproduced from that table; the DNA served to infer D and trimming. The table records about 150,000 clones, about 86% of them present only once. This receptor was identified in a man between 65 and 85 years old with active or convalescent COVID-19. The chain employs TRBV7-6 and TRBJ2-7; 10 bases are shared with TRBD2. The material sequenced was peripheral blood. CDR3 sequence (DNA): TGTGCCAGCAGCTTAGGGACTAGCGGCCTCTACGAGCAGTACTTC. This translates into CASSLGTSGLYEQYF.